This T cell receptor beta chain appears in the sequencing data of a study of shared clonotypes between healthy human individuals. Partitioning of CD4+ cells yielded a CD45RA+ naive subset and a CD45RA-negative memory subset. Libraries were prepared by immunoSEQ multiplex PCR; TCRdb keeps only in-frame clonotypes and omits some of them. Of roughly 2,300,000 clones listed, about 90% are singletons. The sequencing sample was made of naive CD4+ T cells from PBMCs. The subset: CD45RA+ positively selected. The sequence derives from a man aged 18 to 29 in good health. Some clones in this sample may be carry-over from other donors' samples.

CDR3 loop: CASSPDRQGPNYGYTF. The CDR3 nucleotides read TGTGCCAGCTCACCCGATAGACAGGGCCCTAACTATGGCTACACCTTC. The chain uses TRBV18 and TRBJ1-2, with 7 positions matching TRBD1. V shed 3 bases, J shed 0 bases, and the junction held 7 bases outside the gene matches. This CDR3 has 16 residues. Germline CDR1 and CDR2: KGHSH and LQKENI.